The sequence of this T cell receptor beta chain was determined in a study of T cell responses to AZD1222 COVID-19 vaccine. Points from the study as a whole: An increase in Spike-specific TCR breadth and depth was observed after two AZD1222 doses. Females outnumbered males among donors, who were mostly white British; clonal diversity was possibly underestimated.

Germline V gene lookup returns CDR1 SGHNT and CDR2 YYREEE (reference sequence). V lost 5 bases, J lost 0 bases, and 2 bases stayed unmatched. The CDR3 loop spans 13 amino acids. Measured with immunoSEQ multiplex PCR; TCRdb has only the in-frame clones, and not every one. The repertoire holds more than 100,000 clones, more than 85% seen once, with 9.8% in the top ten. Worth noting for this clone: Its specificity is not known.

This receptor was taken from an adult in good health. The chain combines TRBV5-4 with TRBJ2-7; 7 positions agree with TRBD2. The input for sequencing was peripheral blood, taken on day 0 of AZD1222 vaccination. The DNA for the CDR3 is TGTGCCAGCAGTCGGACTAGCTCCTACGAGCAGTACTTC. It specifies CASSRTSSYEQYF.